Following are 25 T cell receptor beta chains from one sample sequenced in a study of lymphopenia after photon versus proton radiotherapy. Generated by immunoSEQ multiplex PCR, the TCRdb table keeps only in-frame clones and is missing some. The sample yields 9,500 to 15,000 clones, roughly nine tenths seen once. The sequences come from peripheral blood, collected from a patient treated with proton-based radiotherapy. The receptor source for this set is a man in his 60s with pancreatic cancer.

The CDR3 spells CASSYGKQGTQVYF. CDR3 in DNA: TGTGCCAGCAGTTACGGAAAACAGGGGACCCAGGTTTACTTC. The chain employs TRBV6-5 and TRBJ2-7; 7 nucleotides align to TRBD1. This CDR3 contains 14 residues. The J segment lost 13 bases and the V segment lost 2 bases, leaving 14 bases of the junction unmatched. Germline V CDR1 and CDR2: MNHEY, SVGAGI.

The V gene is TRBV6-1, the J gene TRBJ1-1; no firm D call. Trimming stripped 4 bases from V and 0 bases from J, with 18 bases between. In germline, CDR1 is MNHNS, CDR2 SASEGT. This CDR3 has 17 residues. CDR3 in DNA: TGTGCCAGCAGTGGAATATATCAGGAGTTCATGAACACTGAAGCTTTCTTT. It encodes CASSGIYQEFMNTEAFF.

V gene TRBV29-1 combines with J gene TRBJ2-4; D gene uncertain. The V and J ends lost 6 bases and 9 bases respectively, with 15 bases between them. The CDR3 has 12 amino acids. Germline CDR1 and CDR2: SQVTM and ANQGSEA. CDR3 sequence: CSVKESTLIQYF. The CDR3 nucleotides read TGCAGCGTCAAAGAGAGTACGCTCATTCAGTACTTC.

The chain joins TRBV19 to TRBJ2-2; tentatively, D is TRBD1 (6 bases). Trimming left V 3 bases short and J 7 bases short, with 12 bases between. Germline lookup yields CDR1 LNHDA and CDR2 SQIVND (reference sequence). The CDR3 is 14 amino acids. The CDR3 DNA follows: TGTGCCAGTAGTATTTTAGGGGGAGTCGGGGAGCTGTTTTTT. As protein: CASSILGGVGELFF.

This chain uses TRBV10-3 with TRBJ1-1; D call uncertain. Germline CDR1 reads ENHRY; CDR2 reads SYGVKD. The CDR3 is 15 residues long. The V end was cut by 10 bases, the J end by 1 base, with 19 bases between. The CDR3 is CATTEGGRGNTEAFF. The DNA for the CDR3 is TGTGCCACAACCGAGGGAGGGAGAGGGAACACTGAAGCTTTCTTT.

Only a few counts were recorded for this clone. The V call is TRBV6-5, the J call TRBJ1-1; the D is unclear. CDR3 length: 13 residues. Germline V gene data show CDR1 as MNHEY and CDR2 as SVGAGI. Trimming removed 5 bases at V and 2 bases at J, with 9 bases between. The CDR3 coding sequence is TGTGCCAGCAGTAGACTGGGAAACACTGAAGCTTTCTTT. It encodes CASSRLGNTEAFF.

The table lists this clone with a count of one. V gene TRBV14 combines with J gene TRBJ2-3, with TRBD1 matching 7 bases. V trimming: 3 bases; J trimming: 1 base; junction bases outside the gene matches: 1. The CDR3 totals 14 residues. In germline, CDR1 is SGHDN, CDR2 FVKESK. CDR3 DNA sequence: TGTGCCAGCAGCCACGACAGGGGCACAGATACGCAGTATTTT. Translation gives CASSHDRGTDTQYF.

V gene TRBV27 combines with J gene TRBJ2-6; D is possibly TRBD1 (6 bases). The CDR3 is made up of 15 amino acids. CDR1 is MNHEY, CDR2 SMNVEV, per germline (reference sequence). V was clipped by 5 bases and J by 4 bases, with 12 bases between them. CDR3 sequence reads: CASSETGNGANVLTF. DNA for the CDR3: TGTGCCAGCAGTGAAACAGGGAACGGGGCCAACGTCCTGACTTTC. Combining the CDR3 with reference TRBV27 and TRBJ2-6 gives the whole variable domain EAQVTQNPRYLITVTGKKLTVTCSQNMNHEYMSWYRQDPGLGLRQIYYSMNVEVTDKGDVPEGYKVSRKEKRNFPLILESPSPNQTSLYFCASSETGNGANVLTFGAGSRLTVL.

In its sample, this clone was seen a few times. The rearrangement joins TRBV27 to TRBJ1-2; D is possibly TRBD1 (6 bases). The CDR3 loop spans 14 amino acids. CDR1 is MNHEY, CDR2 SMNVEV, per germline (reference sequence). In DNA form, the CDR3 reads TGTGCAGCGGGGGCAGGGGCCTTCGGCTATGGCTACACCTTC. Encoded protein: CAAGAGAFGYGYTF.

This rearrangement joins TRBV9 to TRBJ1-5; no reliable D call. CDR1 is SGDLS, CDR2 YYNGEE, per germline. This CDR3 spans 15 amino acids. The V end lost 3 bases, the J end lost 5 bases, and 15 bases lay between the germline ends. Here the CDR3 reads CASSERGRYDQPQHF. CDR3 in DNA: TGTGCCAGCAGCGAGAGAGGTCGCTATGATCAGCCCCAGCATTTT.

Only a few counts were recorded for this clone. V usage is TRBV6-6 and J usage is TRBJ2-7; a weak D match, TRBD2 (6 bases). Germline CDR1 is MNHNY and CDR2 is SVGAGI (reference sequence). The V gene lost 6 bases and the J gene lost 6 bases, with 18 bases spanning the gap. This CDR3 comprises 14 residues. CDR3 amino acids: CASRVAEPSFEQYF. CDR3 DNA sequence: TGTGCCAGCAGAGTAGCGGAACCCTCTTTCGAGCAGTACTTC.

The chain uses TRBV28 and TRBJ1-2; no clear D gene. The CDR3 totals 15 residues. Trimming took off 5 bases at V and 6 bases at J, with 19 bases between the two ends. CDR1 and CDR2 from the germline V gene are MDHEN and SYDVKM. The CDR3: CASSVTATLGHGYTF. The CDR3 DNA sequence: TGTGCCAGCAGTGTGACCGCGACTCTAGGGCATGGCTACACCTTC.

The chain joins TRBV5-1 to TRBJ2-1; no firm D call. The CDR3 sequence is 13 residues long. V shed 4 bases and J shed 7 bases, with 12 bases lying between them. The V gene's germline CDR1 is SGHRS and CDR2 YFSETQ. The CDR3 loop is CASSLGPTNEQFF. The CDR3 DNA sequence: TGCGCCAGCAGCCTAGGACCTACGAATGAGCAGTTCTTC.

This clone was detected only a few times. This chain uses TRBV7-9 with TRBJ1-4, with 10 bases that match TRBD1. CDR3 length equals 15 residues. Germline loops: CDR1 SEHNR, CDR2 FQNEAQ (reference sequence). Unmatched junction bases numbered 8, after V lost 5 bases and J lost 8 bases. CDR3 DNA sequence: TGTGCCAGCAGCCGAGGGACAGGGGCAAGGGAAAAACTGTTTTTT. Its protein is CASSRGTGAREKLFF.

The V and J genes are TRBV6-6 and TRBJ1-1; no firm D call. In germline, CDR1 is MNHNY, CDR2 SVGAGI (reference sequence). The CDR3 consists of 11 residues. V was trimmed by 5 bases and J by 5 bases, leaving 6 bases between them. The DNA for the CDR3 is TGTGCCAGCAGTCTACGAACTGAAGCTTTCTTT. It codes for CASSLRTEAFF.

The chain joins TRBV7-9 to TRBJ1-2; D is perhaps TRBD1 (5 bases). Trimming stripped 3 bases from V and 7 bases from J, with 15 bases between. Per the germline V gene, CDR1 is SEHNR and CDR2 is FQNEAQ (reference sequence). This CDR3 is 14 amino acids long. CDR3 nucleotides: TGTGCCAGCAGCTTCCCGGGACCACCGAGTGGCTACACCTTC. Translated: CASSFPGPPSGYTF.

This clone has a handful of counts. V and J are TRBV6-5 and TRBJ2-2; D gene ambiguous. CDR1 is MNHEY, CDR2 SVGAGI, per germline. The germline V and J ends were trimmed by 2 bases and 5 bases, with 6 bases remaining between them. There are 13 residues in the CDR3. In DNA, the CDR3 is TGTGCCAGCAGTTACCCCCATACCGGGGAGCTGTTTTTT. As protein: CASSYPHTGELFF.

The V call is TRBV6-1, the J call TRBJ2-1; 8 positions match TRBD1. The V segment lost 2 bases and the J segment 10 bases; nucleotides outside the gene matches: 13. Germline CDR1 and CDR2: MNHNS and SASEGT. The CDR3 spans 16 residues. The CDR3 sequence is CASSEPGGQGAWEQFF. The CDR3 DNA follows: TGTGCCAGCAGTGAACCGGGCGGGCAGGGGGCATGGGAGCAGTTCTTC.

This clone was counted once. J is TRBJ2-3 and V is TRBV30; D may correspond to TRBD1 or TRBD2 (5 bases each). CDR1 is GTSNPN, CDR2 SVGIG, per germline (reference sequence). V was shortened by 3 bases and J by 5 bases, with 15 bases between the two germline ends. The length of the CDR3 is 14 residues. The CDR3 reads CAWRLGGDVDTQYF. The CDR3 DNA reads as TGTGCCTGGAGACTTGGGGGTGATGTAGATACGCAGTATTTT.

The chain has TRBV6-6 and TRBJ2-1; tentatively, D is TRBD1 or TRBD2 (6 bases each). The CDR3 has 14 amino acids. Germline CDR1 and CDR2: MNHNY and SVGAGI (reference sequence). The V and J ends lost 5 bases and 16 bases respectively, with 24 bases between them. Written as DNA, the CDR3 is TGTGCCAGCAGTGACGTGTCGGGGGCTAGAGGGTATTTCTTC. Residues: CASSDVSGARGYFF.

CDR3 sequence: CASSPTTGSEQYF. The CDR3 DNA reads TGCGCCAGCAGCCCGACTACAGGGTCCGAGCAGTACTTC. This chain uses TRBV4-1 with TRBJ2-7; weak D call: TRBD1 (6 bases). V lost 4 bases and J lost 6, with 13 bases in between. Germline V lookup: CDR1 MGHRA, CDR2 YSYEKL. CDR3 length: 13 residues.

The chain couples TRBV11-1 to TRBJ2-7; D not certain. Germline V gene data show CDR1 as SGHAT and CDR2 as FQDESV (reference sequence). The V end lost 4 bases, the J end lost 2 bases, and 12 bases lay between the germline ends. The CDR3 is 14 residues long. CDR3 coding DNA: TGTGCCAGCAGCTCTGGGTCTCGGACCTACGAGCAGTACTTC. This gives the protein CASSSGSRTYEQYF.

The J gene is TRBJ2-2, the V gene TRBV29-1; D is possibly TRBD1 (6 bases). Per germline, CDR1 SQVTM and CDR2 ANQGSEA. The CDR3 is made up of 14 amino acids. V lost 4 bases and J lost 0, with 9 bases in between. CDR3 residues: CSVAGASNTGELFF. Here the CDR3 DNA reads TGCAGCGTTGCAGGGGCCTCGAACACCGGGGAGCTGTTTTTT.

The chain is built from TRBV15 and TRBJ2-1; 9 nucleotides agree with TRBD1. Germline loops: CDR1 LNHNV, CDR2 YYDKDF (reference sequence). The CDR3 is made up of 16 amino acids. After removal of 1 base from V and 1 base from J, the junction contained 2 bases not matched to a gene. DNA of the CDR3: TGTGCCACCAGCAGAGTCGGGACAGGGTCCTACAATGAGCAGTTCTTC. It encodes CATSRVGTGSYNEQFF.

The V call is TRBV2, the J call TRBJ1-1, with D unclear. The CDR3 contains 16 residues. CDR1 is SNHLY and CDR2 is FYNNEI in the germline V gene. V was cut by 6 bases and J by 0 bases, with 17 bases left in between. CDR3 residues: CASRERMAVLNTEAFF. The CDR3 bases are TGTGCCAGCAGGGAACGGATGGCAGTCCTGAACACTGAAGCTTTCTTT.